This record covers a single T cell receptor (beta chain). Its antigen remains unidentified. This entry belongs to a study of monozygotic twins with inflammatory bowel disease. There were eight separate reactions per sample in which cDNA was made. Each CDR3 protein gets one entry in TCRdb, which reprocessed the 5' RACE reads and gives no DNA. The specimen's table records about 300,000 distinct CDR3 sequences. This CDR3 region has 15 residues. CDR1 is MNHEY, CDR2 SVGEGT, per germline. Study-wide findings and caveats: For repertoire similarity, concordant twins did not differ from discordant twins, possibly because power was limited.

J is TRBJ2-1 and V is TRBV6-2 or TRBV6-3; TCRdb's D call, TRBD1, is unchecked because there is no DNA. The sequence was collected from a human donor with ulcerative colitis or Crohn's disease, or a healthy co-twin of an affected twin (not recorded which). Source material: blood. CDR3 in amino acids: CASSSAGGVYNEQFF.